A single T cell receptor beta chain is shown here with its context. This record belongs to a study of blood T cell repertoires in COVID-19. CDR1 is SNHLY, CDR2 FYNNEI, per germline. The V end lost 4 bases, the J end lost 4 bases, and 11 bases lay between the germline ends. This CDR3 comprises 15 residues. Study processing details: Reference gene primer amplification in the assay estimated nucleated cell counts. TCRdb keeps only in-frame clones here, not all; method: immunoSEQ multiplex PCR. V, J and clone size derive from that table, while D and trimming were established from the DNA sequence. The table has around 300,000 clones, 88% seen once.

This chain uses TRBV2 with TRBJ2-6, with D unresolved. The source of this sequence is a woman in her forties or fifties who had recovered from COVID-19. Sequencing input: PBMCs or T cells enriched from blood (not recorded which). The CDR3 coding sequence is TGTGCCAGCAGTGTTGGCGGAAGGGGGGCCAACGTCCTGACTTTC. It encodes CASSVGGRGANVLTF.